Listed below are T cell receptor beta chains from one sample, sequenced in a study of Ad26.COV2.S vaccination and SARS-CoV-2 variants. The assay was immunoSEQ multiplex PCR, and TCRdb's table has in-frame clones only and misses some. The data show a few hundred thousand clones, approximately 92% seen once. Sequencing was performed on peripheral blood, taken in a trial of Ad26.COV2.S vaccine versus placebo. Receptors originate from a person between 18 and 59 years old who received the Ad26.COV2.S COVID-19 vaccine or a placebo. The CDR3 runs from the conserved cysteine through the conserved F or W. A D gene is named only where the DNA matches it firmly.

>TRBJ2-3|TRBV5-4|TRBD2
CASSLQLAGGMGADTQYF
TGTGCCAGCAGCTTGCAACTAGCGGGGGGGATGGGGGCAGATACGCAGTATTTT
>TRBJ1-2|TRBV6-5|.
CASSYGAGWNGYTF
TGTGCCAGCAGTTACGGGGCAGGGTGGAATGGCTACACCTTC
>TRBJ2-1|TRBV19|.
CASQSGGRYNEQFF
TGTGCCAGCCAGAGCGGAGGCCGATACAATGAGCAGTTCTTC
>TRBJ2-1|TRBV4-3|.
CASSLGPFQFF
TGCGCCAGCAGCCTAGGGCCGTTCCAGTTCTTC
>TRBJ2-5|TRBV9|.
CASSGANQETQYF
TGTGCCAGCAGCGGAGCGAACCAAGAGACCCAGTACTTC
>TRBJ1-6|TRBV7-2|.
CASSRGVGGSSPLHF
TGTGCCAGCAGCAGAGGGGTGGGGGGCAGTTCACCCCTCCACTTT
>TRBJ2-7|TRBV10-3|TRBD2
CAISQGLAGPPYEQYF
TGTGCCATCAGTCAAGGACTAGCGGGGCCCCCCTACGAGCAGTACTTC
>TRBJ1-2|TRBV3-1/TRBV3-2|.
CASNDCRGDPNYGYTF
TGTGCCAGCAATGACTGCAGGGGTGACCCTAACTATGGCTACACCTTC
>TRBJ2-2|TRBV5-1|TRBD2
CASSLAGANTGELFF
TGCGCCAGCAGCTTAGCGGGGGCGAACACCGGGGAGCTGTTTTTT
>TRBJ2-4|TRBV29-1|.
CSVAGQKKNIQYF
TGCAGCGTTGCAGGACAGAAGAAAAACATTCAGTACTTC
>TRBJ1-5|TRBV12-3/TRBV12-4|.
CASSPRRGQPQHF
TGTGCCAGCAGTCCCCGACGGGGTCAGCCCCAGCATTTT
>TRBJ2-7|TRBV28|TRBD1
CASRGQGSWEQYF
TGTGCCAGCAGGGGACAGGGAAGTTGGGAGCAGTACTTC
>TRBJ2-1|TRBV12-3/TRBV12-4|.
CASSLALEFEQFF
TGTGCCAGCAGTTTAGCGCTAGAGTTTGAGCAGTTCTTC
>TRBJ2-2|TRBV29-1|.
CSVRDSSNTGELFF
TGCAGCGTCAGAGACAGTTCGAACACCGGGGAGCTGTTTTTT
>TRBJ2-7|TRBV3-1/TRBV3-2|.
CASSQDIWDTYYEQYF
TGTGCCAGCAGCCAAGATATATGGGACACCTACTACGAGCAGTACTTC
>TRBJ2-7|TRBV11-3|TRBD2
CASSPGGSGIYEQYF
TGTGCCAGCAGCCCCGGGGGTAGCGGGATCTACGAGCAGTACTTC
>TRBJ2-2|TRBV5-4|TRBD1
CASSGGQGAGELFF
TGTGCCAGCAGCGGGGGACAGGGTGCCGGGGAGCTGTTTTTT
>TRBJ1-2|TRBV9|TRBD1
CARPAGGGDGYTF
TGTGCCAGGCCCGCAGGGGGCGGAGATGGCTACACCTTC
>TRBJ1-2|TRBV9|.
CASTLPSYGYTF
TGTGCCAGCACTCTCCCCTCTTATGGCTACACCTTC
>TRBJ2-7|TRBV7-9|TRBD2
CASSPDLRGGSYEQYF
TGTGCCAGCAGCCCCGACCTCCGGGGGGGATCCTACGAGCAGTACTTC